This T cell receptor (beta chain) stems from a study of shared clonotypes between healthy human individuals. Overall study results and limits: On the whole, naive subsets had larger estimated richness than memory subsets had.

Repertoires were generated with immunoSEQ multiplex PCR, while TCRdb's copy carries only in-frame clones and drops some. The sample lists a few million clones, over 90% occurring once. For this clone: The antigen is unknown.

The V end was cut by 8 bases, the J end by 2 bases, with 15 bases between. The CDR3 contains 14 residues. Germline V gene lookup returns CDR1 KGHSH and CDR2 LQKENI. Nashville, Tennessee was home to all donors, who were Caucasian adults. The sample comprised naive CD4+ T cells from PBMCs. Indicated subset: CD45RA+ positively selected. This receptor was identified in a man between 18 and 29 years old in good health. Some clones in this sample may be carry-over from other donors' samples. This sequence joins TRBV18 and TRBJ1-2, with D unclear. CDR3 sequence reads: CASAADISNYGYTF. Here the CDR3 DNA reads TGTGCCAGCGCGGCCGACATTTCAAACTATGGCTACACCTTC.